The present T cell receptor beta chain was sequenced within a study of T cells in Graves' hyperthyroidism and ophthalmopathy. Study overall: The blood sample was taken at first diagnosis, before treatment began.

Germline loops: CDR1 LGHDT, CDR2 YNNKEL (reference sequence). This CDR3 has 15 amino acids. V lost 0 bases and J 4 bases, leaving 10 bases between the germline ends. RNA transcripts yielded amplified TCR beta CDR3 regions. HTBI primers were employed in a first-round RT-PCR of the TCR CDR3. One entry per CDR3 protein results from TCRdb running MiXCR on the multiplex PCR reads. The sample records about 410,000 distinct CDR3 sequences, roughly 15% being singletons. Each diagnosis was grounded in clinical symptoms, serum thyroxine and TRAb, thyroid ultrasound, and orbital computed tomography. This clonotype appeared many times.

The receptor comes from a woman in her 30s with Graves' ophthalmopathy. V usage is TRBV3-1 and J usage is TRBJ1-3; D is possibly TRBD1 (5 bases). Sequenced: blood. The CDR3 is CASSQDWWDGNTIYF. CDR3 nucleotide sequence: TGTGCCAGCAGCCAAGATTGGTGGGACGGAAACACCATATATTTT.